The entry that follows covers one T cell receptor (beta chain) sequence. Its target is not known. The CDR3 end lies 3 residues beyond the end of the read and is filled in from the germline J gene. Assay: immunoSEQ multiplex PCR; the TCRdb copy retains only in-frame clones and omits some. The sample's table shows some 46,000 clones. This sample was included in a study of T cells in women clearing cervical HPV infection. Across the whole study: Women with histologically confirmed HPV16-related CIN3 or worse, 2 with invasive cancer, served as cases. Controls gave blood once infection was undetectable; cases at lesion identification. For cases, blood was sampled a median approximately 150 days after lesion detection, interquartile range 90 to 200 days. General study findings and limits: Repertoire richness, not evenness, was significantly elevated in CIN3+ cases versus controls.

The CDR3 has 12 amino acids. Germline V gene data show CDR1 as GTSNPN and CDR2 as SVGIG (reference sequence). This chain links TRBV30 with TRBJ2-4; D is undetermined. Specimen: blood buffy coat. This sequence was found in a woman between 18 and 69 years old with a cervical HPV16 infection that either progressed to CIN3+ or cleared (not recorded which). The CDR3 is CAWDGRYYGQYF. The CDR3 DNA, read in part, is TGTGCCTGGGACGGCCGTTACTATGGT.